Listed here are 7 T cell receptor beta chains from one sample, sequenced in a study of cytomegalovirus exposure and HLA in healthy donors. Researchers ran the PCR with 60 Vbeta and 13 Jbeta primers. TCRdb keeps only in-frame clones here, not all; method: immunoSEQ multiplex PCR. The table shows 150,000 to 200,000 clones, with around three quarters occurring only once. Sequences were obtained from PBMCs. The receptors shown here come from a woman between 35 and 50 years old in good health and CMV-seronegative.

J is TRBJ1-1 and V is TRBV30, with a possible D match to TRBD1 (5 bases). The V and J ends lost 1 base and 0 bases respectively, with 18 bases between them. The germline V gene has CDR1 GTSNPN and CDR2 SVGIG (reference sequence). The CDR3 has 17 residues. CDR3 protein: CAWSAHFDSRMNTEAFF. The CDR3 DNA reads TGTGCCTGGAGTGCCCATTTCGACAGCAGAATGAACACTGAAGCTTTCTTT.

The genes are TRBV25-1 and TRBJ1-6; D gene uncertain. Germline CDR1 reads MGHDK; CDR2 reads SYGVNS. The V and J ends lost 7 bases and 8 bases respectively, with 15 bases between them. There are 14 residues in the CDR3. The CDR3 sequence is CASNAGSEDSPLHF. DNA of the CDR3: TGTGCCAGCAATGCGGGGAGTGAGGATTCACCCCTCCACTTT. Using reference TRBV25-1 and TRBJ1-6 for the parts outside the CDR3, the full variable domain is EADIYQTPRYLVIGTGKKITLECSQTMGHDKMYWYQQDPGMELHLIHYSYGVNSTEKGDLSSESTVSRIRTEHFPLTLESARPSHTSQYLCASNAGSEDSPLHFGNGTRLTVT.

The chain recombines TRBV11-3 with TRBJ2-7, with 9 bases aligning to TRBD1. The CDR3 is made up of 16 amino acids. Looked up from germline, CDR1 is SGHNT and CDR2 is YENEEA. With V trimmed by 0 bases and J by 4 bases, 7 bases remained unmatched. CDR3 amino acids: CASSLEGGQGSYEQYF. The DNA for the CDR3 is TGTGCCAGCAGCTTAGAAGGGGGACAGGGTTCGTACGAGCAGTACTTC.

The chain recombines TRBV4-2 with TRBJ2-7, with TRBD2 matching 7 bases. J was trimmed by 2 bases and V by 0 bases; bases with no gene match: 4. CDR3 size: 15 residues. CDR1 is LGHNA and CDR2 is YNFKEQ in the germline V gene. The CDR3 loop reads CASSQEASGPYEQYF. The CDR3 coding sequence is TGTGCCAGCAGCCAAGAAGCTAGCGGACCCTACGAGCAGTACTTC.

This chain links TRBV25-1 with TRBJ1-5; the D is unclear. This CDR3 comprises 14 residues. V lost 2 bases and J 6 bases, leaving 11 bases between the germline ends. Germline V gene data show CDR1 as MGHDK and CDR2 as SYGVNS. The CDR3 DNA is TGTGCCAGCAGTGAACACACAGACCCTCAGCCCCAGCATTTT. Translating it yields CASSEHTDPQPQHF.

This clone has more than one count but fewer than ten. This chain connects TRBV11-3 to TRBJ2-6; D is perhaps TRBD2 (5 bases). Germline-derived CDR1 and CDR2 are SGHNT and YENEEA. V lost 3 bases, J lost 0 bases, and 9 bases lay in between. This CDR3 contains 16 residues. This chain's CDR3 is CASSFGLLSGANVLTF. CDR3 bases: TGTGCCAGCAGCTTCGGACTGCTCTCTGGGGCCAACGTCCTGACTTTC.

The rearrangement uses TRBV7-9 and TRBJ1-2; no firm D call. In germline, CDR1 is SEHNR, CDR2 FQNEAQ (reference sequence). The CDR3 has 12 residues. Trimming cost V 8 bases and J 2 bases, with 9 bases left between them. CDR3 nucleotide sequence: TGTGCCAGCGCGTCAATGAACTATGGCTACACCTTC. Translated: CASASMNYGYTF.